The clone carrying this T cell receptor beta chain has more than one count but fewer than ten. The antigen is unknown. The record originates from a study of T cell repertoires in cytomegalovirus infection. In the study overall: Based on public TCR beta signatures, there were indications of CMV infection and of a matching HLA type.

V lost 4 bases to trimming and J lost 8 bases, with 21 bases between them. In germline, CDR1 is MNHEY, CDR2 SVGEGT. CDR3 size: 17 residues. Study observations and caveats: Individuals carrying CMV plus the relevant HLA were identified by cumulative frequency of public TCR beta families. The ex vivo response was dominated by HLA-C-restricted CMV-specific TCR beta clonotypes.

One entry per CDR3 protein, called by TCRdb with MiXCR from the reads. The data show around 180,000 distinct CDR3 sequences, roughly 27% seen once. V is TRBV6-2 or TRBV6-3 and J is TRBJ1-6; weak D call: TRBD1 (6 bases). The TCR originated in a human donor in good health (CMV status not recorded). Some clones in this sample may be carry-over from other donors' samples. Sequencing used PBMCs. The CDR3 here is CASSSPSTGFLDSPLHF. DNA for the CDR3: TGTGCCAGCAGTTCCCCTTCTACAGGGTTCTTGGATTCACCCCTCCACTTT.